This T cell receptor (beta chain) emerged from a study of blood T cell repertoires in COVID-19. Across the study: T cells, B-cell-depleted T cells, or PBMCs provided the cDNA or gDNA that served as material.

This CDR3 is 16 amino acids long. Germline CDR1 MRHNA, CDR2 SNTAGT. Trimming stripped 0 bases from V and 4 bases from J, with 15 bases between. In the original workflow: Reference gene primer amplification yielded estimated nucleated cell counts. Sequencing was performed with immunoSEQ multiplex PCR; in TCRdb, only in-frame clones are kept and a portion is missing. The V and J calls and clone size were taken over from that table, and D and trimming were inferred from the DNA. The sample has approximately 70,000 clones; about 90% are singletons. The sequence came from a human donor with active COVID-19. The donor label of this sample is uncertain. Sequenced: peripheral blood. The J gene is TRBJ1-1, the V gene TRBV6-4, with D possibly TRBD1 on 6 matching bases. The CDR3 sequence: CASSDSSGAGATEAFF. CDR3 nucleotide sequence: TGTGCCAGCAGTGACTCTTCAGGGGCGGGGGCCACTGAAGCTTTCTTT.